The present T cell receptor beta chain was sequenced within a study of neurological immune-mediated disorders. General study findings and limits: In HTLV-1-associated myelopathy, TCR clonal expansion was greatest, and in multiple sclerosis it was least, below healthy controls. Private repertoires in all groups were suggested by the absence of shared CDR3 amino acid sequences among expanded clones across subjects.

This clonotype occurred many times. The antigen is not known. The cDNA was produced through 5'RACE with 10-nucleotide random UMIs. TCRdb reanalysed the 5' RACE reads using MiXCR and keeps one entry per CDR3 protein. This table has some 21,000 distinct CDR3 sequences, over 5.5% appearing once. The receptor was isolated from a man aged 18 to 30 in good health. The source material was CD8+ T cells from blood.

CDR3 coding DNA: TGCGCCAGCAGCCTGGACAGCCCGAACACTGAAGCTTTCTTT. Its protein is CASSLDSPNTEAFF. The J gene is TRBJ1-1, the V gene TRBV5-1; TRBD1 is a possible D gene (6 bases). Germline V CDR1 and CDR2: SGHRS, YFSETQ. V was shortened by 4 bases and J by 1 base, with 11 bases between the two germline ends. This CDR3 contains 14 residues.